This T cell receptor (beta chain) was retrieved from a study of graft-versus-host responses after intestinal transplantation. Points on this clone: No antigen is known for it.

Clones were sequenced by immunoSEQ multiplex PCR, and TCRdb holds only the in-frame ones, with some missing. In the table there are more than 75,000 clones, approximately 90% of which are singletons. The CDR3 is made up of 15 amino acids. Germline CDR1 and CDR2: MNHNS and SASEGT. The V segment lost 5 bases and the J segment 4 bases; nucleotides outside the gene matches: 8. The chain has TRBV6-1 and TRBJ1-1, with 9 bases identical to TRBD1. This TCR was sampled from a human donor who was the organ donor for an intestinal transplant. The sample in question was unstimulated CD4+ T cells sorted from spleen or lymph node cells, obtained before transplant. DNA for the CDR3: TGTGCCAGCAGTCCTTGGGACAGGGATGTCACTGAAGCTTTCTTT. Translation: CASSPWDRDVTEAFF.